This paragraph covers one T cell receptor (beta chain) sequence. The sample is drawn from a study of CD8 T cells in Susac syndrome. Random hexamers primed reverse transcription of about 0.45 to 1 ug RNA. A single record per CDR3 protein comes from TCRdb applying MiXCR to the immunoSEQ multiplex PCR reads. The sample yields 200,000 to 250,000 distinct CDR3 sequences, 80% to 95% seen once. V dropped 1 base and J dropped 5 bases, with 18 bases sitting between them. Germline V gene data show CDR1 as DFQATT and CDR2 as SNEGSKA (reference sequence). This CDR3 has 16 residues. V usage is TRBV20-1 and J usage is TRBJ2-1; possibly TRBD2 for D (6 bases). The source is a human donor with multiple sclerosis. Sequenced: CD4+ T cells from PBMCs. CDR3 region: CSARVSRAGLHNEQFF. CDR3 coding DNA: TGCAGTGCTAGAGTATCCCGAGCGGGCCTACACAATGAGCAGTTCTTC.